One and the same sample provided the 2 T cell receptor beta chains below, sequenced in a study of shared clonotypes between healthy human individuals. Using immunoSEQ multiplex PCR, the repertoire was profiled, and TCRdb retains in-frame clones only, with some absent. The table shows about 2,200,000 clones, with under 95% occurring only once. The naive CD8 subset, CD45RO-negative cells positively selected for CCR7, excluded terminally differentiated effector memory CD45RA+ cells. Sequencing input: naive CD8+ T cells from PBMCs. The receptor source for this set is a man aged 18-30 years in good health. Some clones in this sample may be carry-over from other donors' samples.

The chain combines TRBV6-4 with TRBJ2-7; D gene uncertain. CDR1 and CDR2 from the germline V gene are MRHNA and SNTAGT. CDR3 length: 12 residues. Trimming took off 7 bases at V and 7 bases at J, with 14 bases between the two ends. The CDR3 sequence is CASMYWEEEQYF. The CDR3 nucleotides read TGTGCCAGCATGTACTGGGAAGAGGAGCAGTACTTC.

The chain links TRBV19 to TRBJ2-3, with D possibly TRBD2 on 6 matching bases. Germline V gene sequence: CDR1 LNHDA, CDR2 SQIVND (reference sequence). This CDR3 comprises 16 residues. Trimming took 6 bases from V and 0 from J, leaving 16 bases between them. The CDR3 reads CASSELRGLSTDTQYF. The CDR3, as DNA: TGTGCCAGTAGCGAGTTGCGGGGCCTTAGCACAGATACGCAGTATTTT.